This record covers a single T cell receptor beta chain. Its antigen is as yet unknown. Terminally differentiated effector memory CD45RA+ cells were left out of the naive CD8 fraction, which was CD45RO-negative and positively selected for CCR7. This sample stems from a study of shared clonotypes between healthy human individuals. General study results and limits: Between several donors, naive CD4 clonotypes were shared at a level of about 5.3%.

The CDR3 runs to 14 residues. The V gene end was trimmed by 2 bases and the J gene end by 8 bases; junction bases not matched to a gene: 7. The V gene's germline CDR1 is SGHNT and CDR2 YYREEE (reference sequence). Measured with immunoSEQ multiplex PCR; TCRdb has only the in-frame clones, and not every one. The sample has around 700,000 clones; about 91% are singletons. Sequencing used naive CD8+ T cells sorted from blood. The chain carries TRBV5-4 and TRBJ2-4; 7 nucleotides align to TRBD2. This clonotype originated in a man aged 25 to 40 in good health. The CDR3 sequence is CASSFRGRGDIQYF. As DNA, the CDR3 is TGTGCCAGCAGCTTCCGAGGGAGGGGAGACATTCAGTACTTC.